This is a list of T cell receptor beta chains from one sample in a study of regulatory T cells in long-lasting Graves disease. From the multiplex PCR reads, TCRdb called clonotypes with MiXCR, one entry per CDR3 protein. The sample consists of 500,000 or so distinct CDR3 sequences, about a sixth of them appearing once. The sample was also linked to a second study, of T cells in Graves' hyperthyroidism and ophthalmopathy.

Specimen: peripheral blood mononuclear cells (PBMCs), collected at new diagnosis, from a patient treated with antithyroid drugs. Receptor source: a middle-aged man with Graves disease. Both conserved end residues are part of each CDR3. Fields, in order: V gene, D gene, clone size, J gene, CDR3 protein, CDR3 DNA. A D gene is named only where the DNA matches it firmly. Not every row has a clone size; where given, it reads once, few, many or a size class.

TRBV7-2	.	many	TRBJ1-2	CASSFLPGAGYTF	TGTGCCAGCAGCTTTCTTCCAGGAGCTGGCTACACCTTC
TRBV11-3	.	.	TRBJ1-5	CASSFKTGGNQPQHF	TGTGCCAGCAGCTTTAAGACGGGGGGCAATCAGCCCCAGCATTTT
TRBV6-2/TRBV6-3	TRBD1	many	TRBJ2-4	CATYRTGGNIQYF	TGTGCCACCTATCGGACAGGCGGAAACATTCAGTACTTC
TRBV28	TRBD2	many	TRBJ2-2	CATRVRREVTGELFF	TGTGCCACCAGGGTGCGGCGGGAGGTCACCGGGGAGCTGTTTTTT
TRBV2	.	many	TRBJ2-2	CASSENSRMSTGELFF	TGTGCCAGCAGTGAAAATTCTAGGATGAGCACCGGGGAGCTGTTTTTT
TRBV24-1	.	.	TRBJ2-2	CATSDPQRRTGELFF	TGTGCCACCAGTGATCCCCAGCGGAGGACCGGGGAGCTGTTTTTT
TRBV19	.	.	TRBJ2-7	CASSRSVGYEQYF	TGTGCCAGTAGTAGGTCAGTAGGGTACGAGCAGTACTTC
TRBV3-1	TRBD2	many	TRBJ2-1	CASSPGGGVYNEQFF	TGTGCCAGCAGCCCCGGGGGGGGAGTCTACAATGAGCAGTTCTTC
TRBV7-8	TRBD2	many	TRBJ2-1	CASSLGLATDEQFF	TGTGCCAGCAGCTTAGGACTAGCGACCGATGAGCAGTTCTTC
TRBV20-1	.	many	TRBJ2-4	CSARHQGPKNIQYF	TGCAGTGCTAGGCACCAGGGGCCCAAAAACATTCAGTACTTC
TRBV12-3/TRBV12-4	TRBD2	.	TRBJ2-2	CASSPTGLAGAGELFF	TGTGCCAGCAGTCCCACGGGACTAGCGGGAGCCGGGGAGCTGTTTTTT